Many counts were recorded for the clone carrying this T cell receptor beta chain. What was amplified from RNA transcripts were TCR beta CDR3 regions. Researchers ran a first-round RT-PCR on the TCR CDR3 using the HTBI primer set. TCRdb recomputed calls from the multiplex PCR reads with MiXCR, one row per CDR3 protein. The sample has more than 450,000 distinct CDR3 sequences, around 13% seen once; the top ten hold 11% to 15%. The authors deemed Graves' hyperthyroidism stable absent ophthalmopathy progression within 18 months. In making diagnoses, clinical symptoms, serum thyroxine and TRAb, thyroid ultrasound and orbital computed tomography were all used. Fresh peripheral blood, 9.5 to 10 ml of it, supplied the PBMCs. The CDR3 contains 15 residues. J was trimmed by 6 bases and V by 5 bases; bases with no gene match: 6. This sample was taken from a study of T cells in Graves' hyperthyroidism and ophthalmopathy.

The chain joins TRBV12-3 or TRBV12-4 to TRBJ2-4; TRBD1 aligns across 11 bases. The sequenced material came from blood. This sequence was found in a woman between 40 and 55 years old with Graves' hyperthyroidism. Here the CDR3 DNA reads TGTGCCAGCAGTCCAAGGACAGGGGGCTTAAACATTCAGTACTTC. It specifies CASSPRTGGLNIQYF.